The 23 T cell receptor beta chains given below trace back to one sample, sequenced in a study of blood T cells in healthy people across ages. Primers used in a second PCR of about 7 to 12 cycles were a sample-barcoded 5' primer and a J-beta primer mix. TCRdb re-derived calls from the 5' RACE reads in MiXCR, one entry per CDR3 protein. The repertoire has about 1.6 million distinct CDR3 sequences, about 35% of them found once; the top ten carry around 10%. Sequencing used blood. The receptors were sampled from a woman aged 30 to 39 in good health.

There are a few counts of this clonotype. The rearrangement joins TRBV5-1 to TRBJ2-5; TRBD2 matches 12 bases. J was trimmed by 5 bases and V by 4 bases; bases with no gene match: 9. This CDR3 has 16 amino acids. From germline, CDR1 is SGHRS and CDR2 YFSETQ. The CDR3 sequence is CASSDLAGGPGETQYF. In nucleotides, the CDR3 is TGCGCCAGCAGCGATCTAGCGGGGGGGCCCGGGGAGACCCAGTACTTC. Full variable domain (outside the CDR3, taken from reference TRBV5-1 and TRBJ2-5): KAGVTQTPRYLIKTRGQQVTLSCSPISGHRSVSWYQQTPGQGLQFLFEYFSETQRNKGNFPGRFSGRQFSNSRSEMNVSTLELGDSALYLCASSDLAGGPGETQYFGPGTRLLVL.

This sequence joins TRBV11-2 and TRBJ2-3, with D uncertain. The CDR3 sequence is 16 residues long. Germline loops: CDR1 SGHAT, CDR2 FQNNGV. Trimming pared 1 base from V and 1 base from J, leaving 12 bases between. The CDR3 is CASSLGASPGTDTQYF. Here the CDR3 DNA reads TGTGCCAGCAGCTTAGGGGCGAGCCCGGGCACAGATACGCAGTATTTT.

The chain couples TRBV29-1 to TRBJ2-4; D is possibly TRBD1 (5 bases). With 4 bases removed from V and 1 base from J, the gap between germline ends came to 11 bases. Germline V gives CDR1 SQVTM, CDR2 ANQGSEA. The CDR3 covers 14 residues. The DNA for the CDR3 is TGCAGCGTTGTTAAAGGGGCGGCCAAAAACATTCAGTACTTC. Translation: CSVVKGAAKNIQYF.

The chain recombines TRBV11-2 with TRBJ2-1, with TRBD2 identical over 11 bases. In germline, CDR1 is SGHAT, CDR2 FQNNGV. This CDR3 region has 16 residues. J gave up 4 bases and V 1 base, and 3 bases lay outside the gene matches. CDR3 DNA sequence: TGTGCCAGCAGCTTAGTGGGACTAGCGGTATACAATGAGCAGTTCTTC. It yields the protein CASSLVGLAVYNEQFF.

At least ten counts were recorded for this clonotype. V is TRBV29-1 and J is TRBJ2-1; maybe TRBD2 (7 bases). This CDR3 spans 14 amino acids. V was trimmed by 4 bases and J by 3 bases, leaving 13 bases between them. Germline values: CDR1 SQVTM, CDR2 ANQGSEA. CDR3 DNA: TGCAGCGTTGTAGGAGCGGGACACTACAATGAGCAGTTCTTC. Encoded protein: CSVVGAGHYNEQFF.

This clonotype was recorded a few times. The chain recombines TRBV3-1 with TRBJ1-2, with 8 bases identical to TRBD1. Germline CDR1 reads LGHDT; CDR2 reads YNNKEL (reference sequence). This CDR3 has 15 residues. V lost 7 bases, J lost 2 bases, and 9 bases stayed unmatched. CDR3 region: CASNPGPGGNYGYTF. CDR3 nucleotides: TGTGCCAGCAACCCCGGGCCAGGGGGCAACTATGGCTACACCTTC. Drawing the rest from reference TRBV3-1 and TRBJ1-2, the complete variable domain is DTAVSQTPKYLVTQMGNDKSIKCEQNLGHDTMYWYKQDSKKFLKIMFSYNNKELIINETVPNRFSPKSPDKAHLNLHINSLELGDSAVYFCASNPGPGGNYGYTFGSGTRLTVV.

This clonotype was recorded a few times. This chain joins TRBV12-3 or TRBV12-4 and TRBJ1-2, with no clear D. The CDR3 spans 12 residues. The germline V and J ends were trimmed by 5 bases and 9 bases, with 13 bases remaining between them. The CDR3 DNA sequence: TGTGCCAGCAGTCCTGAAACCCCTAGCTACACCTTC. Its protein product is CASSPETPSYTF.

This clonotype showed up many times. As DNA, the CDR3 is TGTGCCAGCAGCTCGAGGACTACCGAGAATGAGCAGTTCTTC. Protein: CASSSRTTENEQFF. The V gene is TRBV13, the J gene TRBJ2-1; D is perhaps TRBD2 (6 bases). The CDR3 sequence is 14 residues long. Per germline, CDR1 PRHDT and CDR2 FYEKMQ (reference sequence). The V end was cut by 4 bases, the J end by 7 bases, with 14 bases between. The complete variable domain, with remaining parts taken from reference TRBV13 and TRBJ2-1, reads AAGVIQSPRHLIKEKRETATLKCYPIPRHDTVYWYQQGPGQDPQFLISFYEKMQSDKGSIPDRFSAQQFSDYHSELNMSSLELGDSALYFCASSSRTTENEQFFGPGTRLTVL.

This CDR3 is CASKIGARVDTQYF. Here the CDR3 DNA reads TGCGCCAGCAAGATAGGGGCCCGGGTAGATACGCAGTATTTT. The V call is TRBV5-1, the J call TRBJ2-3; tentatively, D is TRBD1 (5 bases). Per germline, CDR1 SGHRS and CDR2 YFSETQ. This CDR3 comprises 14 residues. Trimming shortened V by 6 bases and J by 5 bases, and 16 bases separated the two germline ends. The full variable domain, its missing parts supplied by reference TRBV5-1 and TRBJ2-3, is KAGVTQTPRYLIKTRGQQVTLSCSPISGHRSVSWYQQTPGQGLQFLFEYFSETQRNKGNFPGRFSGRQFSNSRSEMNVSTLELGDSALYLCASKIGARVDTQYFGPGTRLTVL.

This clonotype was counted only a few times. The chain links TRBV24-1 to TRBJ2-6; D is unclear. In germline, CDR1 is KGHDR, CDR2 SFDVKD. Trimming pared 9 bases from V and 0 bases from J, leaving 5 bases between. The CDR3 covers 13 residues. CDR3 residues: CATSISGANVLTF. The CDR3 nucleotides are TGTGCCACCTCCATCTCTGGGGCCAACGTCCTGACTTTC.

This chain links TRBV10-3 with TRBJ2-1; 8 nucleotides align to TRBD2. CDR1 is ENHRY, CDR2 SYGVKD, per germline. The length of the CDR3 is 15 residues. Trimming at V came to 3 bases and at J to 10 bases, leaving 11 bases not matched to a gene. The CDR3 protein is CAISDPGGVSHEQFF. The CDR3 bases are TGTGCCATCAGTGACCCCGGGGGGGTGTCACACGAGCAGTTCTTC.

As for this clonotype: Relative to the germline gene, one junction end is altered; a read error may explain this. This rearrangement joins TRBV10-3 to TRBJ1-6; 8 bases match TRBD1. The CDR3 runs to 13 residues. Germline V gives CDR1 ENHRY, CDR2 SYGVKD. The CDR3: CTITGGGNSPLHF. The CDR3 DNA is TGTACCATAACAGGGGGAGGAAATTCACCCCTCCACTTT.

There are a few counts of this clonotype. The J gene is TRBJ2-1, the V gene TRBV3-1; D not certain. The CDR3 runs 15 residues. The V gene lost 3 bases and the J gene lost 0 bases, with 9 bases spanning the gap. Germline lookup yields CDR1 LGHDT and CDR2 YNNKEL (reference sequence). CDR3 DNA sequence: TGTGCCAGCAGCCAGGGCCGACACTCCTACAATGAGCAGTTCTTC. It yields the protein CASSQGRHSYNEQFF.

The chain joins TRBV27 to TRBJ2-7, with D maybe TRBD1 (6 bases). The V end lost 1 base, the J end lost 5 bases, and 15 bases lay between the germline ends. Germline loops: CDR1 MNHEY, CDR2 SMNVEV (reference sequence). There are 15 residues in the CDR3. In DNA, the CDR3 is TGTGCCAGCAGTTTATATATGGGGACATCTGACGAGCAGTACTTC. Protein product: CASSLYMGTSDEQYF.

This clonotype has more than one count but fewer than ten. The genes are TRBV27 and TRBJ2-5; unclear D gene. CDR1 and CDR2 from the germline V gene are MNHEY and SMNVEV (reference sequence). The V end was cut by 10 bases, the J end by 1 base, with 13 bases between. This CDR3 has 13 residues. DNA for the CDR3: TGTGCCACCGCCCTAGGGCCCCAAGAGACCCAGTACTTC. Translated, it gives CATALGPQETQYF.

This clonotype was detected a few times. The V gene is TRBV19, the J gene TRBJ2-7; the D is unclear. The germline V gene encodes CDR1 LNHDA and CDR2 SQIVND (reference sequence). Trimming pared 3 bases from V and 6 bases from J, leaving 12 bases between. This CDR3 has 13 amino acids. In DNA form, the CDR3 reads TGTGCCAGTAGTATTACGTTTGGTCTCGAGCAGTACTTC. Translation gives CASSITFGLEQYF.

This clonotype was seen many times. The chain couples TRBV4-1 to TRBJ2-3; D uncertain. Germline values: CDR1 MGHRA, CDR2 YSYEKL. The CDR3 has 15 residues. V was pared by 3 bases and J by 1 base, with 11 bases between. The CDR3 region has the DNA TGCGCCAGCAGCCAGGACGGGCAGCGCACAGATACGCAGTATTTT. Translation gives CASSQDGQRTDTQYF.

This chain uses TRBV6-2 or TRBV6-3 with TRBJ2-5, with a weak D call TRBD1 (5 bases). The CDR3 is 16 residues long. CDR1 and CDR2 from the germline V gene are MNHEY and SVGEGT. The V and J ends lost 2 bases and 2 bases respectively, with 15 bases between them. CDR3 protein: CASSYPPPAGQETQYF. In nucleotides, the CDR3 is TGTGCCAGCAGTTACCCCCCTCCGGCAGGGCAAGAGACCCAGTACTTC.

A word on this clonotype: A much larger clone differs from this one at a single base, so this may be a read error. The J gene is TRBJ2-7, the V gene TRBV7-2; either TRBD1 or TRBD2 may fit D (5 bases each). This CDR3 comprises 17 residues. CDR1 is SGHTA and CDR2 is FQGNSA in the germline V gene. CDR3 coding DNA: TGTGCCAGCAGCTTAGGTCTCTTGGGGGTTATCCCCTACAAGCAGTACTTC. Its protein product is CASSLGLLGVIPYKQYF.

In the case of this clonotype: Possible read error: a much larger clone is one base away. The chain recombines TRBV12-3 or TRBV12-4 with TRBJ2-3, with TRBD2 identical over 9 bases. CDR3 size: 16 residues. DNA for the CDR3: TGTGCCAGCAGTTCTGGGTTAGCGGGAGCTATAGATGCGCAGTATTTT. This codes for CASSSGLAGAIDAQYF.

V gene TRBV7-9 combines with J gene TRBJ2-7; D gene unclear. The CDR3 is made up of 14 amino acids. The germline V and J ends were trimmed by 0 bases and 0 bases, with 6 bases remaining between them. From germline, CDR1 is SEHNR and CDR2 FQNEAQ (reference sequence). The CDR3 region is CASSLASVSYEQYF. CDR3 nucleotides: TGTGCCAGCAGCTTAGCGTCGGTCTCCTACGAGCAGTACTTC.

This rearrangement joins TRBV30 to TRBJ2-7; D possibly corresponds to TRBD1 (6 bases). Between the trimmed V and J ends, which lost 4 bases and 2 bases, there was a span of 9 bases. This CDR3 contains 12 residues. Per germline, CDR1 GTSNPN and CDR2 SVGIG (reference sequence). CDR3 nucleotide sequence: TGTGCCTGGATCCGGGACACCTACGAGCAGTACTTC. It translates to CAWIRDTYEQYF. The full variable domain, in which reference TRBV30 and TRBJ2-7 provide the parts outside the CDR3, is SQTIHQWPATLVQPVGSPLSLECTVEGTSNPNLYWYRQAAGRGLQLLFYSVGIGQISSEVPQNLSASRPQDRQFILSSKKLLLSDSGFYLCAWIRDTYEQYFGPGTRLTVT.

This clonotype has a handful of counts. The chain recombines TRBV6-1 with TRBJ1-1; the D is unclear. Germline CDR1 reads MNHNS; CDR2 reads SASEGT. CDR3 length equals 13 residues. V gave up 2 bases and J gave up 8 bases, with 12 bases separating them. The CDR3 reads CASSERLDREAFF. CDR3 DNA: TGTGCCAGCAGTGAACGCCTAGATCGGGAAGCTTTCTTT.